This TCR beta chain is drawn from a study of T cell responses to AZD1222 COVID-19 vaccine. Findings of the study overall: Among spike-specific TCRs, nearly half reportedly target unmutated variant regions. Repertoires were obtained solely post-peak T cell response. Baseline seropositivity occurred in only a handful of AZD1222 recipients. Clonal diversity may have been underestimated in mostly white British donors.

To note about this clone: Its antigen is currently unknown.

CDR1 is SNHLY and CDR2 is FYNNEI in the germline V gene. This CDR3 is 14 amino acids long. The V segment lost 7 bases and the J segment 4 bases; nucleotides outside the gene matches: 7. Profiling relied on immunoSEQ multiplex PCR, and the TCRdb table lists in-frame clones only, not all of them. The top ten hold 8.5% to 12% of the sample, which has 95,000 to 150,000 clones, more than 70% seen once. Sequenced here: peripheral blood, sampled on day 0 of AZD1222 vaccination. The TCR was taken from an adult in good health. J is TRBJ2-5 and V is TRBV2; the match to TRBD2 covers 9 bases. The CDR3 region has the DNA TGTGCCAGCAAGATTAGCGGGGGAGTAGAGACCCAGTACTTC. It specifies CASKISGGVETQYF.